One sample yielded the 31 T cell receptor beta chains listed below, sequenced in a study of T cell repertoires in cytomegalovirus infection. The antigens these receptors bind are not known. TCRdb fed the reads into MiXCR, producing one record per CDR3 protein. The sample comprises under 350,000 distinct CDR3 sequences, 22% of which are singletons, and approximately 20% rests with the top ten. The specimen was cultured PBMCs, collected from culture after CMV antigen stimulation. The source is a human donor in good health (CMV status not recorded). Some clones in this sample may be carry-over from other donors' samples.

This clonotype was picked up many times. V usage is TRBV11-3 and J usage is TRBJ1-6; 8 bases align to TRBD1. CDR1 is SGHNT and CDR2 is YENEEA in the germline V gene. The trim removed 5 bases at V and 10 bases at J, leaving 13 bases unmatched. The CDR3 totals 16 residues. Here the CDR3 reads CASSRRGQALESPLHF. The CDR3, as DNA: TGTGCCAGCAGCCGCCGGGGACAGGCACTAGAGTCACCCCTCCACTTT.

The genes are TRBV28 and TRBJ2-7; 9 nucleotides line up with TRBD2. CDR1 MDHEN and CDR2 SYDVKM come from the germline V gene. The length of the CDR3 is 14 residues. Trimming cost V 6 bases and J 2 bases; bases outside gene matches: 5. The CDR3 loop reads CASRRLAGTYEQYF. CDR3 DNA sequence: TGTGCCAGCAGGCGCCTAGCGGGAACCTACGAGCAGTACTTC.

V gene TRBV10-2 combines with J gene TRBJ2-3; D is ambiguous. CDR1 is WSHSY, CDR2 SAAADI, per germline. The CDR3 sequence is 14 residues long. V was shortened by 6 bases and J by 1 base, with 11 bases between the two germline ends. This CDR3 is CASRRPSGTDTQYF. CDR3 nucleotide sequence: TGCGCCAGCAGAAGGCCATCTGGCACAGATACGCAGTATTTT.

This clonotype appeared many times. The CDR3, as DNA: TGTGCCAGCAGGTCCAGGGAGGGCGGGTACGAGCAGTACTTC. Amino acid sequence: CASRSREGGYEQYF. The rearrangement joins TRBV7-2 to TRBJ2-7; 7 positions agree with TRBD2. Germline V CDR1 and CDR2: SGHTA, FQGNSA. This CDR3 is 14 amino acids long. Trimming took 6 bases from V and 4 from J; bases not matched to a gene: 9. Combining the CDR3 with reference TRBV7-2 and TRBJ2-7 gives the whole variable domain GAGVSQSPSNKVTEKGKDVELRCDPISGHTALYWYRQSLGQGLEFLIYFQGNSAPDKSGLPSDRFSAERTGGSVSTLTIQRTQQEDSAVYLCASRSREGGYEQYFGPGTRLTVT.

The CDR3 here is CSATKPLSVTQPQHF. The CDR3, as DNA: TGCAGTGCTACAAAACCACTTTCGGTCACTCAGCCCCAGCATTTT. The chain has TRBV20-1 and TRBJ1-5, with D unclear. The germline V gene encodes CDR1 DFQATT and CDR2 SNEGSKA (reference sequence). This CDR3 region has 15 residues. Trimming removed 4 bases from V and 6 bases from J, with 19 bases in between.

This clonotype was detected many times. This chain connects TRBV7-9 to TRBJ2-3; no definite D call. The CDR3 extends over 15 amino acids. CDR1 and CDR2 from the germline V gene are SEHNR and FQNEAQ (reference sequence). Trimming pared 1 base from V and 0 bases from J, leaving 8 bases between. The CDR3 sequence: CASSLEPESTDTQYF. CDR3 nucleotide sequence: TGTGCCAGCAGCTTAGAACCAGAAAGCACAGATACGCAGTATTTT.

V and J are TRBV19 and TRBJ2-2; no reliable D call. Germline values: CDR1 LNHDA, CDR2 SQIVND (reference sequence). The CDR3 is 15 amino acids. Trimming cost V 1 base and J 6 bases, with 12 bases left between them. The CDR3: CASSIGSTPPGELFF. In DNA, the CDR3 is TGTGCCAGTAGTATAGGTTCTACTCCACCCGGGGAGCTGTTTTTT.

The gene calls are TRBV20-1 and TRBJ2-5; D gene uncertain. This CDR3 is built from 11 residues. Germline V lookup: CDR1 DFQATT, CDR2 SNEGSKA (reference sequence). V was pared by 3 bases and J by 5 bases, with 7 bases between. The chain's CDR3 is CSARGSETQYF. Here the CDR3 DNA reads TGCAGTGCTAGGGGGTCGGAGACCCAGTACTTC.

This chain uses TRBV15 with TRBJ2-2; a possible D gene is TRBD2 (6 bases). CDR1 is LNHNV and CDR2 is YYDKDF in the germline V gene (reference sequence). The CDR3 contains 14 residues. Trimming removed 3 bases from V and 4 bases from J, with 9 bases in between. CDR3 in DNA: TGTGCCACCAGCAGGTCTAGCGCCACCGGGGAGCTGTTTTTT. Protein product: CATSRSSATGELFF.

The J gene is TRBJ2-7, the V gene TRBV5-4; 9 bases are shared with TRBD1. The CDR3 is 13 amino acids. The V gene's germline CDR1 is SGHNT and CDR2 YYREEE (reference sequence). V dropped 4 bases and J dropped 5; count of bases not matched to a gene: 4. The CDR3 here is CASSSGQGNEQYV. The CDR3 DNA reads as TGTGCCAGCAGCAGTGGACAGGGGAACGAGCAGTACGTC.

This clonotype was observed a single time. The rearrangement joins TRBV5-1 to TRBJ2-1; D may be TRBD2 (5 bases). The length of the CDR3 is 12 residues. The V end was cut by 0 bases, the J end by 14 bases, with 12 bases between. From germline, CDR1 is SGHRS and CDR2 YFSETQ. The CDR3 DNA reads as TGCGCCAGCAGCTTGGAGGGCGTGAGGGAGTTCTTC. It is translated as CASSLEGVREFF. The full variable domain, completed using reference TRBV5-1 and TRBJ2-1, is KAGVTQTPRYLIKTRGQQVTLSCSPISGHRSVSWYQQTPGQGLQFLFEYFSETQRNKGNFPGRFSGRQFSNSRSEMNVSTLELGDSALYLCASSLEGVREFFGPGTRLTVL.

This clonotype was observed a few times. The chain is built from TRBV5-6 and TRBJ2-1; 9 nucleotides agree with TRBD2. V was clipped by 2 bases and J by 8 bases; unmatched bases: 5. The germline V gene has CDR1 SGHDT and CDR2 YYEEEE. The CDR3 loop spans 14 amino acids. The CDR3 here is CASSFGTSTHEQFF. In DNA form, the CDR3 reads TGTGCCAGCAGCTTCGGGACTAGCACGCATGAGCAGTTCTTC.

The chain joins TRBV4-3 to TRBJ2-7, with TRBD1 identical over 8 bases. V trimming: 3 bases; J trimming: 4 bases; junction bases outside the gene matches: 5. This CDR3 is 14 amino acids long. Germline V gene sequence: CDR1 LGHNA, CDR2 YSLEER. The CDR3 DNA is TGCGCCAGCAGCCATCAGGACAGGGAATACGAGCAGTACTTC. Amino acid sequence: CASSHQDREYEQYF.

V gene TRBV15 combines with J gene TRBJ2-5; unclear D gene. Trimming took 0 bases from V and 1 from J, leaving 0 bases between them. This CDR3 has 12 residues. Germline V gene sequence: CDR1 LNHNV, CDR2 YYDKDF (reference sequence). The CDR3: CATSRDQETQYF. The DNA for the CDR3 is TGTGCCACCAGCAGAGACCAAGAGACCCAGTACTTC.

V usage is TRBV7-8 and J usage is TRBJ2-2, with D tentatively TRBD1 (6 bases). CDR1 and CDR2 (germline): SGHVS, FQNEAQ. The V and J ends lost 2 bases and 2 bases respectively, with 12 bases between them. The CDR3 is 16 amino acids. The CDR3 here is CASSLRWGTNTGELFF. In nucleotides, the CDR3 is TGTGCCAGCAGCTTACGTTGGGGGACAAACACCGGGGAGCTGTTTTTT.

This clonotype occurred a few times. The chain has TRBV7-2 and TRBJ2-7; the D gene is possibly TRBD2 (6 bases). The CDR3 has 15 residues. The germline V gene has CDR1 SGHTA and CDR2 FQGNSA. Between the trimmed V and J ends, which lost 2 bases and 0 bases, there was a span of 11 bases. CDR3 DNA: TGTGCCAGCAGCTTAAACGGGGGTAGCTCCTACGAGCAGTACGTC. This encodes CASSLNGGSSYEQYV.

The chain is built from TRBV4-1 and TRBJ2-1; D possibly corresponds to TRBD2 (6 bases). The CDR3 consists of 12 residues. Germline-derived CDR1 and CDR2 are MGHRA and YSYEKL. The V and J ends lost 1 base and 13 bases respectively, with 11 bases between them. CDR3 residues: CASSQVTGEQFF. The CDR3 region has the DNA TGCGCCAGCAGCCAAGTCACGGGAGAACAGTTCTTC.

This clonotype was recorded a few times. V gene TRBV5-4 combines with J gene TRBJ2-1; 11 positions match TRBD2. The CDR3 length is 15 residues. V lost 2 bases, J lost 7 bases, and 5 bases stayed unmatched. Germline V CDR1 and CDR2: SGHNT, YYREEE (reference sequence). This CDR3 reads CASSFATSGNNEQFF. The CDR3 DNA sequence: TGTGCCAGCAGCTTCGCGACTAGCGGGAATAATGAGCAGTTCTTC.

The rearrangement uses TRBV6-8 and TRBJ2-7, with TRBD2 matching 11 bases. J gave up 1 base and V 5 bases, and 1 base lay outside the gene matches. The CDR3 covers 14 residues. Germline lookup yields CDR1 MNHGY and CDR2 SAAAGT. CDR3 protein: CASSRLAGSYEQYF. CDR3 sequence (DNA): TGTGCCAGCAGTAGACTAGCGGGATCCTACGAGCAGTACTTC.

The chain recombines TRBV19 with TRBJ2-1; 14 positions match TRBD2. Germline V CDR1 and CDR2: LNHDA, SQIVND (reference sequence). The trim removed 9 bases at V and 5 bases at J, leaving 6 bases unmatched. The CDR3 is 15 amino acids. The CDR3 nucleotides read TGTGCCAGCAGGACTAGCGGGAGGCGCCACAATGAGCAGTTCTTC. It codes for CASRTSGRRHNEQFF.

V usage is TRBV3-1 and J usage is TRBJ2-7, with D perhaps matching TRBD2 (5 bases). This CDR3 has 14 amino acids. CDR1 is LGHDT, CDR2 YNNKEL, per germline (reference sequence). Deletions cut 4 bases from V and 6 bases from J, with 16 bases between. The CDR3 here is CASSLSSQGPEQYV. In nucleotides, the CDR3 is TGTGCCAGCAGCCTATCTAGCCAAGGCCCCGAGCAGTACGTC.

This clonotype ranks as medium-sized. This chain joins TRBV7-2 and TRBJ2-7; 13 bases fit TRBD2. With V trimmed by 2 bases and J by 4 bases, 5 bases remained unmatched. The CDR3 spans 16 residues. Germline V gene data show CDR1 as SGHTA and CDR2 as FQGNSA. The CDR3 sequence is CASSLQTSGGIYEQYF. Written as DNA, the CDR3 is TGTGCCAGCAGCTTACAGACTAGCGGGGGGATATACGAGCAGTACTTC.

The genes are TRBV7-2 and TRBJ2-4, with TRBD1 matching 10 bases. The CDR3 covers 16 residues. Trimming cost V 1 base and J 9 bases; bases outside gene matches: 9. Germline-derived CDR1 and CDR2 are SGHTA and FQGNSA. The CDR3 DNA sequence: TGTGCCAGCAGCTTAGGGGCCGGGACAGGGGCGTTCATTCAGTACTTC. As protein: CASSLGAGTGAFIQYF.

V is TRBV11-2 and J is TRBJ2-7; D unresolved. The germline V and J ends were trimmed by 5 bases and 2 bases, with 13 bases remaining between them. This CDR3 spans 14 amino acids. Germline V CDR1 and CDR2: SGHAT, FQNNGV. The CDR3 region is CASSPRRHAYEQYV. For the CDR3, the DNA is TGTGCCAGCAGCCCCCGGCGACACGCCTACGAGCAGTACGTC.

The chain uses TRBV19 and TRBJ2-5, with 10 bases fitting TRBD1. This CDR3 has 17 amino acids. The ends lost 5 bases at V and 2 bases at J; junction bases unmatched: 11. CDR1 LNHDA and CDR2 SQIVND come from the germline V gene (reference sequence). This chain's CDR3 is CASSQRVGGQGQETQYF. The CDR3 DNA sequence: TGTGCCAGTAGTCAAAGGGTAGGGGGACAGGGGCAAGAGACCCAGTACTTC. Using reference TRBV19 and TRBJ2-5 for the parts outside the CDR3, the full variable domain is DGGITQSPKYLFRKEGQNVTLSCEQNLNHDAMYWYRQDPGQGLRLIYYSQIVNDFQKGDIAEGYSVSREKKESFPLTVTSAQKNPTAFYLCASSQRVGGQGQETQYFGPGTRLLVL.

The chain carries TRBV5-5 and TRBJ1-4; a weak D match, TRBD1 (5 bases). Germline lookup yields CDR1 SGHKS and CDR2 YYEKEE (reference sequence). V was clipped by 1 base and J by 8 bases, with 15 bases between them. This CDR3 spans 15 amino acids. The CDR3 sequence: CASSLSLRQPEKLFF. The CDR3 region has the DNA TGTGCCAGCAGCTTGTCGTTAAGACAGCCGGAAAAACTGTTTTTT.

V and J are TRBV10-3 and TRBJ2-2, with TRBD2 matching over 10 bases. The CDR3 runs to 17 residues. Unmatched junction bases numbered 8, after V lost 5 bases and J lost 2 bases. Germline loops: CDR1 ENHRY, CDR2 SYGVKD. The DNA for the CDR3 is TGTGCCATCAGTCGCTTAGCGGGAGGAATTAACACCGGGGAGCTGTTTTTT. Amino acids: CAISRLAGGINTGELFF.

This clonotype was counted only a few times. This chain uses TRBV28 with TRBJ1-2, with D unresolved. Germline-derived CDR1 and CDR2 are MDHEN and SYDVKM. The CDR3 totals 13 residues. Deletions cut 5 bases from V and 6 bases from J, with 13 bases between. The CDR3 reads CASSAVSRDGYTF. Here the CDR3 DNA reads TGTGCCAGCAGTGCCGTCTCCCGGGATGGCTACACCTTC.

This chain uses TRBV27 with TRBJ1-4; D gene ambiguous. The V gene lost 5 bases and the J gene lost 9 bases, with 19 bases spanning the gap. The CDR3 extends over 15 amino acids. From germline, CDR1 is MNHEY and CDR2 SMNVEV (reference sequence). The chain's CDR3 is CASSPPTTRGKKLFF. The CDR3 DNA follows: TGTGCCAGCAGTCCACCGACAACGCGTGGAAAAAAACTGTTTTTT.

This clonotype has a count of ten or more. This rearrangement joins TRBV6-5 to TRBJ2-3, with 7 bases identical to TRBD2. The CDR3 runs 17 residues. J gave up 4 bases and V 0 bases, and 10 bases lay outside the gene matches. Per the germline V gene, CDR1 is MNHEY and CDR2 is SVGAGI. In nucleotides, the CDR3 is TGTGCCAGCAGTTACTCGATGGCGGGAGAGCTGCCAGATACGCAGTATTTT. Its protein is CASSYSMAGELPDTQYF.

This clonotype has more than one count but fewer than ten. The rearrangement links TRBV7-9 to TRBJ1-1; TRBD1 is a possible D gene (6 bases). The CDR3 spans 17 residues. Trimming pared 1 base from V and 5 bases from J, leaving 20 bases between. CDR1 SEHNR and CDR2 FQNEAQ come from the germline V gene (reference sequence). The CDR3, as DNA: TGTGCCAGCAGCTTAGTAAGGCTCGGGGGCGTCCGGACTGAAGCTTTCTTT. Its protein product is CASSLVRLGGVRTEAFF.